Given below is one T cell receptor (beta chain) in context. What it binds is not known. The sample belongs to a study of T cell responses to AZD1222 COVID-19 vaccine. Findings and caveats of the study: Samples come after the peak T cell response, not at day 14. At 160-218 and 743-854, vaccine-associated CD4 TCRs were dominant, and they spanned spike. Donors in the cohort were predominantly white British and more often female, and clonal diversity was possibly underestimated. Spike-specific TCR breadth rose after two AZD1222 doses, and depth rose as well.

Assay used: immunoSEQ multiplex PCR; TCRdb lists only in-frame clones, some missing. The sample carries roughly 100,000 clones, more than 75% recorded once. Trimming left V 2 bases short and J 4 bases short, with 11 bases between. This CDR3 contains 14 residues. Germline V gene lookup returns CDR1 MDHEN and CDR2 SYDVKM. The input for sequencing was peripheral blood, taken on day 0 of AZD1222 vaccination. The chain combines TRBV28 with TRBJ1-2; no reliable D call. The clonotype originates from an adult in good health. The CDR3 bases are TGTGCCAGCAGTTTAGGCTCGGGGAGCTATGGCTACACCTTC. Protein sequence: CASSLGSGSYGYTF.